This T cell receptor (beta chain) was sequenced in a study of cytomegalovirus exposure and HLA in healthy donors. General study points: A later analysis, which compared TCR beta chains of equal frequency, found the HLA-associated ones more clonally expanded. As confirmed in vitro, a few CMV-associated chains were specific for CMV antigens.

This CDR3 is 12 amino acids long. V was trimmed by 1 base and J by 5 bases, leaving 8 bases between them. CDR1 and CDR2 from the germline V gene are GTSNPN and SVGIG (reference sequence). The study ran its PCR with 60 Vbeta and 13 Jbeta primers. TCRdb keeps only in-frame clones here, not all; method: immunoSEQ multiplex PCR. The sample holds some 60,000 clones, 80% seen once. A few counts support this clone. Its antigen is undetermined. Sample: PBMCs. This TCR was recovered from a male donor in good health and CMV-seronegative. The chain is built from TRBV30 and TRBJ2-5; TRBD2 is a possible D gene (5 bases). CDR3: CAWSGGRETQYF. CDR3 in DNA: TGTGCCTGGAGTGGAGGGCGGGAGACCCAGTACTTC.